This passage covers 24 T cell receptor beta chains from one sample sequenced in a study of blood T cell repertoires in COVID-19. The method was immunoSEQ multiplex PCR; TCRdb's version includes in-frame clones alone and lacks a portion of them. The sample yields about 62,000 clones, 80% to 90% seen once. Source material: peripheral blood. The source of these receptors is a woman in her sixties with COVID-19, enrolled during active disease.

This sequence joins TRBV12-5 and TRBJ2-7; TRBD2 aligns across 12 bases. CDR3 length equals 15 residues. In germline, CDR1 is LGHNT, CDR2 FRNRAP. The J segment lost 3 bases and the V segment lost 0 bases, leaving 0 bases of the junction unmatched. CDR3 nucleotide sequence: TGTGCTAGTGGTTTGGTGACTAGCGGGAGCTACGAGCAGTACTTC. Protein sequence: CASGLVTSGSYEQYF.

The genes are TRBV6-6 and TRBJ1-2; no definite D call. This CDR3 comprises 14 residues. Germline-derived CDR1 and CDR2 are MNHNY and SVGAGI (reference sequence). Trimming took 7 bases from V and 5 from J, leaving 17 bases between them. The CDR3 sequence is CASITAGSAYGYTF. CDR3 sequence (DNA): TGTGCCAGCATTACAGCGGGGTCCGCTTATGGCTACACCTTC.

This clone appeared once. The chain carries TRBV6-6 and TRBJ2-7; D remains ambiguous. The CDR3 is 12 residues long. Between the trimmed V and J ends, which lost 6 bases and 2 bases, there was a span of 8 bases. From germline, CDR1 is MNHNY and CDR2 SVGAGI (reference sequence). The CDR3 bases are TGTGCCAGCAGCCTACAGACCTACGAGCAGTACTTC. Translation gives CASSLQTYEQYF.

The chain couples TRBV2 to TRBJ2-3, with TRBD1 as a possible D gene (6 bases). The ends were cut back, 4 bases at V and 2 bases at J, with 13 bases in the middle. Germline loops: CDR1 SNHLY, CDR2 FYNNEI. The CDR3 runs 15 residues. This chain's CDR3 is CASSVQGRDTDTQYF. DNA for the CDR3: TGTGCCAGCAGTGTACAGGGTCGGGACACAGATACGCAGTATTTT.

V usage is TRBV3-1 (or the pseudogene TRBV3-2) and J usage is TRBJ2-2; 12 bases are shared with TRBD2. Per the germline V gene, CDR1 is LGHDT and CDR2 is YNNKEL (reference sequence). The junction had 7 bases not matched to a gene; V was cut back by 2 bases and J by 0 bases. This CDR3 contains 19 residues. The CDR3 sequence: CASSQLAGGLTPNTGELFF. The CDR3 region has the DNA TGTGCCAGCAGCCAACTAGCGGGAGGGCTAACCCCGAACACCGGGGAGCTGTTTTTT.

This clone showed up just a few times. The V gene is TRBV11-3, the J gene TRBJ2-7; TRBD2 agrees at 8 bases. This CDR3 is 15 amino acids long. Germline lookup yields CDR1 SGHNT and CDR2 YENEEA. With 1 base clipped from V and 0 bases from J, the junction kept 2 bases outside the gene matches. CDR3 sequence reads: CASSLAGGPSYEQYF. CDR3 nucleotide sequence: TGTGCCAGCAGCTTAGCGGGAGGGCCCTCCTACGAGCAGTACTTC.

The rearrangement uses TRBV5-1 and TRBJ2-1; TRBD2 agrees at 7 bases. The germline V gene has CDR1 SGHRS and CDR2 YFSETQ. The CDR3 consists of 15 residues. V gave up 3 bases and J gave up 0 bases; unmatched junction bases: 3. The CDR3 loop reads CASSYSGNSYNEQFF. The CDR3 nucleotides read TGCGCCAGCAGCTACAGCGGGAACTCCTACAATGAGCAGTTCTTC.

V usage is TRBV6-5 and J usage is TRBJ2-7; no firm D call. Germline V gene data show CDR1 as MNHEY and CDR2 as SVGAGI. The CDR3 totals 15 residues. Trimming took off 7 bases at V and 3 bases at J, with 19 bases between the two ends. The CDR3 sequence is CASTHTAESIYEQYF. For the CDR3, the DNA is TGTGCCAGCACGCATACGGCGGAATCAATCTACGAGCAGTACTTC.

This chain connects TRBV5-1 to TRBJ2-7, with 7 bases lining up with TRBD1. This CDR3 is built from 14 residues. J gave up 2 bases and V 3 bases, and 5 bases lay outside the gene matches. The germline gives CDR1 SGHRS, CDR2 YFSETQ. The CDR3 nucleotides read TGCGCCAGCAGCTCCGGGACAGCCACCTACGAGCAGTACTTC. It specifies CASSSGTATYEQYF.

This chain joins TRBV24-1 and TRBJ2-7; 11 bases align to TRBD2. CDR3 length: 13 amino acids. V shed 9 bases and J 0 bases; nucleotides not matched to a gene: 0. Germline assignment: CDR1 KGHDR and CDR2 SFDVKD. The CDR3, as DNA: TGTGCCACCGGACTAGCGGGCTCCTACGAGCAGTACTTC. This sequence encodes CATGLAGSYEQYF.

The V call is TRBV5-6, the J call TRBJ2-7; D is unclear. Germline CDR1 and CDR2: SGHDT and YYEEEE. CDR3 size: 14 residues. Between the trimmed V and J ends, which lost 0 bases and 1 base, there was a span of 8 bases. In nucleotides, the CDR3 is TGTGCCAGCAGCTTGGGTGTCGGTTCCTACGAGCAGTACTTC. Amino acids: CASSLGVGSYEQYF.

This clone was seen a single time. The genes are TRBV19 and TRBJ1-5; 7 positions match TRBD1. Per germline, CDR1 LNHDA and CDR2 SQIVND (reference sequence). There are 17 residues in the CDR3. The V and J ends lost 6 bases and 0 bases, in that order; junction bases with no gene match: 11. The CDR3 nucleotides are TGTGCCAGTAGCAAACCGACAGGGACGGGTAGCAATCAGCCCCAGCATTTT. Its protein product is CASSKPTGTGSNQPQHF.

This chain joins TRBV4-1 and TRBJ2-1; 13 bases agree with TRBD2. Trimming cost V 0 bases and J 9 bases; bases outside gene matches: 5. The CDR3 extends over 16 amino acids. Germline V lookup: CDR1 MGHRA, CDR2 YSYEKL. CDR3 in amino acids: CASSQEGLAGRREQFF. The CDR3 DNA reads TGCGCCAGCAGCCAAGAGGGACTAGCGGGACGTCGTGAGCAGTTCTTC.

The count of this clone is one. The J gene is TRBJ1-2, the V gene TRBV19, with D hard to call. CDR3 length: 14 residues. Germline loops: CDR1 LNHDA, CDR2 SQIVND (reference sequence). The germline V and J ends were trimmed by 3 bases and 4 bases, with 12 bases remaining between them. The CDR3 DNA is TGTGCCAGTAGTATCCCTGCCTATCGCTATGGCTACACCTTC. Its protein product is CASSIPAYRYGYTF.

This clone came up once. This rearrangement joins TRBV7-3 to TRBJ1-6; no firm D call. Trimming shortened V by 0 bases and J by 10 bases, and 7 bases separated the two germline ends. The CDR3 covers 13 residues. Germline CDR1 reads SGHTA; CDR2 reads FQGTGA. CDR3 bases: TGTGCCAGCAGCTTAACGCCTGGCTCACCCCTCCACTTT. This codes for CASSLTPGSPLHF.

The chain carries TRBV7-6 and TRBJ2-7; D is unresolved. The CDR3 is 13 residues long. Deletions cut 1 base from V and 6 bases from J, with 10 bases between. CDR1 and CDR2 from the germline V gene are SGHVS and FNYEAQ. CDR3 coding DNA: TGTGCCAGCAGCTTAGGGGTTAGCACCGAGCAGTACTTC. Translation gives CASSLGVSTEQYF.

This clone was counted between two and nine times. The chain is built from TRBV25-1 and TRBJ1-4, with D tentatively TRBD1 (6 bases). Trimming left V 0 bases short and J 4 bases short, with 15 bases between. This CDR3 has 17 residues. Germline V CDR1 and CDR2: MGHDK, SYGVNS. This chain's CDR3 is CASSEYIQGRVNEKLFF. The CDR3 nucleotides are TGTGCCAGCAGTGAATATATTCAGGGGAGGGTTAATGAAAAACTGTTTTTT.

The chain is built from TRBV30 and TRBJ1-1, with 8 positions matching TRBD1. This CDR3 contains 16 residues. The V and J ends lost 2 bases and 7 bases, in that order; junction bases with no gene match: 15. Looked up from germline, CDR1 is GTSNPN and CDR2 is SVGIG (reference sequence). CDR3 DNA: TGTGCCTGGAGTCTCAACTGGGCAGGGGGCGGTCATGAAGCTTTCTTT. It encodes CAWSLNWAGGGHEAFF.

The genes are TRBV5-1 and TRBJ2-1, with TRBD2 identical over 13 bases. CDR3 length equals 20 residues. V shed 0 bases and J 1 base; nucleotides not matched to a gene: 10. CDR1 SGHRS and CDR2 YFSETQ come from the germline V gene. The CDR3 nucleotides are TGCGCCAGCAGCTTGGCAGTAGGGACTAGCGGGGCCGTTTCCTACAATGAGCAGTTCTTC. The encoded protein is CASSLAVGTSGAVSYNEQFF. The full variable domain, its missing parts supplied by reference TRBV5-1 and TRBJ2-1, is KAGVTQTPRYLIKTRGQQVTLSCSPISGHRSVSWYQQTPGQGLQFLFEYFSETQRNKGNFPGRFSGRQFSNSRSEMNVSTLELGDSALYLCASSLAVGTSGAVSYNEQFFGPGTRLTVL.

This sequence joins TRBV6-2 or TRBV6-3 and TRBJ1-1; no reliable D call. This CDR3 is built from 14 residues. The germline V and J ends were trimmed by 5 bases and 1 base, with 11 bases remaining between them. Germline CDR1 reads MNHEY; CDR2 reads SVGEGT. CDR3 bases: TGTGCCAGCAGTCGAACCGAGAGGAACACTGAAGCTTTCTTT. This gives the protein CASSRTERNTEAFF.

Only one count was recorded for this clone. This chain joins TRBV9 and TRBJ2-5, with unresolved D. V shed 0 bases and J shed 1 base, with 10 bases lying between them. CDR3 length: 15 residues. Germline CDR1 is SGDLS and CDR2 is YYNGEE. Here the CDR3 reads CASSVVASGQETQYF. The DNA for the CDR3 is TGTGCCAGCAGCGTAGTCGCGTCGGGCCAAGAGACCCAGTACTTC.

The chain links TRBV5-4 to TRBJ2-7; TRBD1 might be the D (5 bases). In germline, CDR1 is SGHNT, CDR2 YYREEE (reference sequence). V was cut by 1 base and J by 0 bases, with 5 bases left in between. The CDR3 sequence is 13 residues long. Written as DNA, the CDR3 is TGTGCCAGCAGCTTGAGGGGCTCCTACGAGCAGTACTTC. Its protein is CASSLRGSYEQYF.

V is TRBV30 and J is TRBJ2-7, with 11 bases identical to TRBD2. There are 13 residues in the CDR3. Trimming took 3 bases from V and 4 from J; bases not matched to a gene: 2. Germline CDR1 and CDR2: GTSNPN and SVGIG (reference sequence). CDR3 sequence reads: CAWSGTSGYEQYF. CDR3 nucleotide sequence: TGTGCCTGGAGCGGGACTAGCGGTTACGAGCAGTACTTC.

V and J are TRBV15 and TRBJ2-7; 8 bases are shared with TRBD1. The J segment lost 3 bases and the V segment lost 1 base, leaving 2 bases of the junction unmatched. This CDR3 region has 14 residues. CDR1 LNHNV and CDR2 YYDKDF come from the germline V gene (reference sequence). CDR3 in DNA: TGTGCCACCAGCAGAGCAGGGGGCAACTACGAGCAGTACTTC. It codes for CATSRAGGNYEQYF.